This TCR beta chain was observed in a study of OX40 agonist ivuxolimab in advanced cancers. Whole-study context: Those treated in dose escalation had hepatocellular carcinoma, melanoma, renal cell cancer or head and neck cancer. Aged about 23 to 80 with a mean of about 63 years, they were more than 80% male.

Repertoires were generated with immunoSEQ multiplex PCR, while TCRdb's copy carries only in-frame clones and drops some. Seen here are 30,000 to 35,000 clones, around four fifths observed once, and the top ten hold approximately 12%. Sample: CD4+ or CD8+ T cells sorted from blood, taken in a trial of the OX40 agonist ivuxolimab. The origin of this receptor is an adult with an advanced solid tumor such as melanoma, head and neck, liver or kidney cancer.

CDR3 coding DNA: TGCGCCAGCAGCCAAAGGCAGGGCTACAATGAGCAGTTCTTC. Its translation is CASSQRQGYNEQFF. The J gene is TRBJ2-1, the V gene TRBV4-3, with D possibly matching TRBD1 (5 bases). The ends were cut back, 2 bases at V and 3 bases at J, with 8 bases in the middle. Germline V lookup: CDR1 LGHNA, CDR2 YSLEER. The CDR3 sequence is 14 residues long.